These 13 T cell receptor beta chains were all obtained from the same sample, sequenced in a study of response to subunit inactivated influenza vaccine. MiXCR was run by TCRdb on the RT-PCR reads, yielding one entry per CDR3 protein. The sample holds approximately 490,000 distinct CDR3 sequences, around 7.7% seen once. Here the sequenced sample was PBMCs from blood, taken 23 months after vaccination. These receptor sequences come from a man aged 50 to 75 who received an inactivated influenza vaccine.

This clonotype was seen ten or more times. The chain has TRBV5-6 and TRBJ2-3; D not resolved. This CDR3 contains 13 residues. Trimming cost V 6 bases and J 1 base, with 9 bases left between them. In germline, CDR1 is SGHDT, CDR2 YYEEEE. CDR3 bases: TGTGCCAGCACCTCATTGGGCACAGATACGCAGTATTTT. Residues: CASTSLGTDTQYF.

There are a few counts of this clonotype. The J gene is TRBJ1-3, the V gene TRBV4-2, with D possibly matching TRBD1 (5 bases). Germline V gene sequence: CDR1 LGHNA, CDR2 YNFKEQ. The CDR3 totals 15 residues. Trimming removed 2 bases at V and 8 bases at J, with 16 bases between. Written as DNA, the CDR3 is TGTGCCAGCAGCCAACAGGGTAGTGGAACGGACACCATATATTTT. Its translation is CASSQQGSGTDTIYF.

Many counts were recorded for this clonotype. The chain links TRBV4-3 to TRBJ1-1; no definite D call. This CDR3 comprises 15 residues. The germline V gene encodes CDR1 LGHNA and CDR2 YSLEER. The V end was cut by 0 bases, the J end by 1 base, with 9 bases between. The CDR3 DNA reads TGCGCCAGCAGCCAAGATGGCAGACAGAACACTGAAGCTTTCTTT. Protein sequence: CASSQDGRQNTEAFF.

The chain employs TRBV29-1 and TRBJ2-2; tentative D call: TRBD1 (5 bases). Trimming stripped 7 bases from V and 1 base from J, with 10 bases between. The CDR3 contains 13 residues. Germline-derived CDR1 and CDR2 are SQVTM and ANQGSEA. CDR3 coding DNA: TGCAGCGCCATCACAGGGAACACCGGGGAGCTGTTTTTT. Amino acid sequence: CSAITGNTGELFF.

This clonotype has just a few counts. This chain connects TRBV20-1 to TRBJ2-1; D may be TRBD1 (6 bases). CDR1 and CDR2 from the germline V gene are DFQATT and SNEGSKA (reference sequence). This CDR3 comprises 15 residues. The V end lost 0 bases, the J end lost 4 bases, and 13 bases lay between the germline ends. The DNA of the CDR3 is TGCAGTGCTAGAGATGGGGGCATTGTGTACAATGAGCAGTTCTTC. It encodes CSARDGGIVYNEQFF.

This clonotype was seen repeatedly, ten times or more. This chain connects TRBV4-2 to TRBJ1-2; 7 bases match TRBD1. This CDR3 spans 15 amino acids. Germline CDR1 LGHNA, CDR2 YNFKEQ. After removal of 5 bases from V and 3 bases from J, the junction contained 9 bases not matched to a gene. CDR3 nucleotide sequence: TGTGCCAGCAGCGGCGGGGACAGCGCAGACTATGGCTACACCTTC. Its translation: CASSGGDSADYGYTF.

The CDR3 is CSARTGYTEAFF. As DNA, the CDR3 is TGCAGTGCTAGGACGGGTTACACTGAAGCTTTCTTT. The rearrangement joins TRBV20-1 to TRBJ1-1; D is ambiguous. The length of the CDR3 is 12 residues. V was trimmed by 3 bases and J by 3 bases, leaving 8 bases between them. Germline V gene lookup returns CDR1 DFQATT and CDR2 SNEGSKA (reference sequence).

Many counts were recorded for this clonotype. The chain employs TRBV2 and TRBJ2-6, with D perhaps matching TRBD1 (6 bases). V lost 8 bases and J 0 bases, leaving 8 bases between the germline ends. Per germline, CDR1 SNHLY and CDR2 FYNNEI. The CDR3 is 14 residues long. Here the CDR3 reads CASRDNSGANVLTF. CDR3 DNA sequence: TGTGCCAGCCGGGACAACTCTGGGGCCAACGTCCTGACTTTC.

The CDR3 DNA sequence: TGCAGTGCTAGTCGACAGGGGAACGAGCAGTACTTC. Translation gives CSASRQGNEQYF. The rearrangement links TRBV20-1 to TRBJ2-7; 8 nucleotides line up with TRBD1. The CDR3 runs to 12 residues. CDR1 is DFQATT and CDR2 is SNEGSKA in the germline V gene (reference sequence). The V and J ends lost 3 bases and 5 bases, in that order; junction bases with no gene match: 3.

This clonotype was counted only a few times. The chain links TRBV20-1 to TRBJ1-6; 7 bases match TRBD1. Germline loops: CDR1 DFQATT, CDR2 SNEGSKA (reference sequence). Trimming took 0 bases from V and 8 from J; bases not matched to a gene: 4. The CDR3 totals 14 residues. The CDR3 DNA follows: TGCAGTGCTAGAGAACAGGGGAGGGATTCACCCCTCCACTTT. This encodes CSAREQGRDSPLHF.

The chain couples TRBV4-3 to TRBJ2-6; tentative D call: TRBD1 (6 bases). CDR3 length equals 19 residues. The V and J ends lost 0 bases and 0 bases respectively, with 15 bases between them. Per germline, CDR1 LGHNA and CDR2 YSLEER. The CDR3 nucleotides are TGCGCCAGCAGCCAAGATGGACAGCGATGGAGCTCTGGGGCCAACGTCCTGACTTTC. This sequence encodes CASSQDGQRWSSGANVLTF.

V and J are TRBV7-2 and TRBJ2-1; D is uncertain. Trimming left V 8 bases short and J 5 bases short, with 7 bases between. The germline V gene encodes CDR1 SGHTA and CDR2 FQGNSA. The CDR3 loop spans 11 amino acids. CDR3 DNA: TGTGCCAGCGGTCGGAACAATGAGCAGTTCTTC. Translating it yields CASGRNNEQFF.

The chain is built from TRBV7-2 and TRBJ2-1; no reliable D call. The CDR3 consists of 15 residues. Trimming shortened V by 2 bases and J by 5 bases, and 13 bases separated the two germline ends. CDR1 is SGHTA, CDR2 FQGNSA, per germline. CDR3 in amino acids: CASSLSFGGNNEQFF. Written as DNA, the CDR3 is TGTGCCAGCAGCTTATCGTTTGGCGGAAACAATGAGCAGTTCTTC.